Below, one T cell receptor (beta chain) is given with its context. What antigen it recognizes has not been identified. Base qualities are missing; no much larger clone stands one base away. For commercial TCRB immunosequencing, five hundred nanograms of biopsy DNA were submitted for each sample. CDR3 regions were amplified from genomic DNA by Adaptive Biotechnology using a two-step, amplification bias-controlled multiplex PCR. In the first PCR, primers covered every V and J gene segment, and in the second PCR, barcodes and Illumina adapters were added. CDR3 libraries were sequenced on an Illumina instrument. The study's own analysis went as follows. Vendor-provided pipelines were combined with custom analysis of raw data in R/Bioconductor under R version 3.3.0. Clonality, which ranges from 0 to 1, was calculated as the inverse of the normalised Shannon entropy across all productive clones. The repertoire share taken up by the top 100 clones defined high-frequency clones, and only clones that passed a 95% confidence test were kept. Overlap between samples was measured with the Morisita-Horn index, while repertoire diversity was measured with the Simpson index. TCRdb limited this immuneACCESS table to in-frame rearrangements with V and J called. A share of clones is missing; checked studies link under half to unresolved V genes, and the rest is unexplained. D and trimming were read from the DNA, whereas the V and J calls and clone size are those reported in that table. The sample yields about 15,000 clones; approximately 84% were counted once. 4.1% of the sample belongs to the ten largest clones.

The sample originates from a study of T cell repertoires in ileal Crohn's disease (dated by TCRdb to between 2018 and 2021). Looking at the study overall: The median duration of disease was 6 to 10 years, and at the time of surgery 35% of patients were active smokers. All patients had surgery for a complication: stricturing disease in 61% and penetrating disease in roughly 40%. Postoperative therapy was given to about half of the patients, with thiopurines administered to 11 patients and anti-TNF agents administered to 15 to 20 patients. The M6 samples were biopsies of the neoterminal ileum collected during postoperative colonoscopy. A prospective multicentre cohort supplied the 50 or so Crohn's disease patients whose TCR repertoires were analysed. The study was conducted in parallel with a multicentre cohort built to find predictors of early endoscopic recurrence after ileocolonic resection. A Rutgeerts score higher than i0 was the definition used for endoscopic postoperative recurrence. A total of 170 or so mucosal samples from approximately 60 patients were sequenced, with samples obtained at several locations on the surgical specimen and at postoperative endoscopy. The full study reports these points: A significantly higher proportion of clonal expansions was observed in active smokers at surgery than in non-smokers (about 25% vs 20%, p=0.02). Mucosal CD4 and CD8 T cells were sorted and sequenced only in a subgroup of patients, whose size was not stated. Higher percentages of high-frequency clones at the time of surgery were linked to endoscopic recurrence, and every patient with clonality above 26.8% (18/57) had recurrence. Compared with CD4 T cells, sorted CD8 T cells contained more high-frequency clones, which suggests that the mucosal expansions were mostly CD8. Postoperative endoscopy was performed at varying times within the first year after surgery, with a median delay of 6.9 months.

This specimen's time point label, interpreted: neoterminal ileum biopsy at postoperative endoscopy, about 6 months after surgery. Eligible patients were adults with ileal or ileocolonic Crohn's disease who had an indication for ileocolonic resection. Whole ileal mucosal biopsies were kept frozen at -80 degrees C prior to DNA extraction. Genomic DNA was isolated from frozen whole biopsies using a TRizol-based method, and the DNA was quantified with a NanoDrop 2000 spectrophotometer. The receptor's source is an adult with Crohn's disease. Sequences were obtained from ileal tissue.

CDR3 reads: CATSPRRGLGNTIYF. The DNA reads TGTGCCACCAGCCCCCGTAGAGGGTTGGGAAACACCATATATTTT. The rearranged segments are TRBV15 and TRBJ1-3, with the D gene call left open. Its CDR3 holds 15 amino acids, cysteine through phenylalanine. Only the CDR3 DNA stays, 45 bases, in frame from base 1. V is shortened by 5 bases, J by 4 bases, and the region joining them spans 15 bases. CDR1 and CDR2, looked up from the germline V gene (reference sequence), are LNHNV and YYDKDF.